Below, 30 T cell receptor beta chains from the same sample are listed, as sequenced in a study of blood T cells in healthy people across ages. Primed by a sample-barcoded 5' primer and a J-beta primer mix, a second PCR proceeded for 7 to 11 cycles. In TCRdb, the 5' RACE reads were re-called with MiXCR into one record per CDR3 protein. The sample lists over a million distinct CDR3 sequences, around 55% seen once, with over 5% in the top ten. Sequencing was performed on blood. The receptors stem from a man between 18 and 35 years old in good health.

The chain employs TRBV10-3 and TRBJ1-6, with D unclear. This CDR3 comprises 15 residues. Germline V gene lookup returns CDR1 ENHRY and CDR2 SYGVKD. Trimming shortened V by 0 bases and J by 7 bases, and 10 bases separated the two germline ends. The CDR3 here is CAISESGQENSPLHF. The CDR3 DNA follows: TGTGCCATCAGTGAGTCTGGGCAAGAGAATTCACCCCTCCACTTT.

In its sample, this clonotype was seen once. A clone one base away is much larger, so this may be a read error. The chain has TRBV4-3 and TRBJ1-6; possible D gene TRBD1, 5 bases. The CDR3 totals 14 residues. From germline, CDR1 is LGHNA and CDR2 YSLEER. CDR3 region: CASSQGRYNPPLHF. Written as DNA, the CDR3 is TGCGCCAGCAGCCAGGGACGGTATAATCCACCCCTCCACTTT.

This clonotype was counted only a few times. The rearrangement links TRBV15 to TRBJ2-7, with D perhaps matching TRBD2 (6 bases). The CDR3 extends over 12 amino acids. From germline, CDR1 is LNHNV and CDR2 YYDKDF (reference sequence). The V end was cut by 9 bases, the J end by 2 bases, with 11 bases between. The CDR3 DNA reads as TGTGCCACAGGGGAGGCGACCTACGAGCAGTACTTC. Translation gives CATGEATYEQYF.

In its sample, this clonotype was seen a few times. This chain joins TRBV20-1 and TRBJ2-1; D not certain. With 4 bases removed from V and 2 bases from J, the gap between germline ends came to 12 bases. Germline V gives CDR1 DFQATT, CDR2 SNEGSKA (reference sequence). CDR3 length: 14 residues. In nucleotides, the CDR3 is TGCAGTGCTATGGGCCCCAGCCCCTACAATGAGCAGTTCTTC. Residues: CSAMGPSPYNEQFF.

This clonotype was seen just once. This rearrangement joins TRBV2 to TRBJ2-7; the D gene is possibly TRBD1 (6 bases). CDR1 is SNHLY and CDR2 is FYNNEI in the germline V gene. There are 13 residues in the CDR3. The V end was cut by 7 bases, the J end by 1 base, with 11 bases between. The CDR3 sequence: CASTAGESYEQYF. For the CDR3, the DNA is TGTGCCAGCACAGCAGGGGAGTCCTACGAGCAGTACTTC.

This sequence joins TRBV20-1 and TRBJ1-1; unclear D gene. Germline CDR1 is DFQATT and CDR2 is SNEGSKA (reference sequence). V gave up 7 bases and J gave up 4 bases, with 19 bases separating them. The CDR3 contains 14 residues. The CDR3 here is CSVPVQAGGTEAFF. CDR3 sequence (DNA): TGCAGTGTTCCGGTCCAGGCCGGAGGCACTGAAGCTTTCTTT.

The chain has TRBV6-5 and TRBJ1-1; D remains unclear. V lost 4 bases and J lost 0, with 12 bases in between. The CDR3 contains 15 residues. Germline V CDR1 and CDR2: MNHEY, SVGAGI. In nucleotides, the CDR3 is TGTGCCAGCAGTTCCCAACAAGAATTGAACACTGAAGCTTTCTTT. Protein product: CASSSQQELNTEAFF.

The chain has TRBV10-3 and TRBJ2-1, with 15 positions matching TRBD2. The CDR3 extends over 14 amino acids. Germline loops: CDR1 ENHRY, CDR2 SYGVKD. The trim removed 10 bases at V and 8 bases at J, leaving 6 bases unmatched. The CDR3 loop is CATFGTSGRHEQFF. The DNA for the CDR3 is TGTGCCACCTTTGGGACTAGCGGGAGGCATGAGCAGTTCTTC.

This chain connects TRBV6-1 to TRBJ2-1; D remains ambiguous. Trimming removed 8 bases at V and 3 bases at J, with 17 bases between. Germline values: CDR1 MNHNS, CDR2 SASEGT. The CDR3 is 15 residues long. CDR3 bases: TGTGCCAGCCGAATGGCCATCGCCGACTACAATGAGCAGTTCTTC. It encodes CASRMAIADYNEQFF.

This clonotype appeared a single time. The DNA of the CDR3 is TGTGCCAGCAAAAGAAACGAGGAAGGGATCGGTGAACAGTACTTC. It specifies CASKRNEEGIGEQYF. J is TRBJ2-5 and V is TRBV27; D remains ambiguous. V was clipped by 7 bases and J by 11 bases, with 26 bases between them. The CDR3 contains 15 residues. CDR1 and CDR2 (germline): MNHEY, SMNVEV (reference sequence).

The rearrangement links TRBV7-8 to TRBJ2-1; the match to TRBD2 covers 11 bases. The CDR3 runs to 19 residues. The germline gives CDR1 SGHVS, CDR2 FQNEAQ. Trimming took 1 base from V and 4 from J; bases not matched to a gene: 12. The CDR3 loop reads CASSLGRGPRLAGYNEQFF. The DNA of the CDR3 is TGTGCCAGCAGCTTAGGAAGGGGGCCAAGACTAGCGGGGTACAATGAGCAGTTCTTC.

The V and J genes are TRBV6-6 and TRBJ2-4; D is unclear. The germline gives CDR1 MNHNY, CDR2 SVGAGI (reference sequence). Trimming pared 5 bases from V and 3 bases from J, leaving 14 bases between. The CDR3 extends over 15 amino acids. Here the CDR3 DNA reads TGTGCCAGCAGTACTGGAGTCGATTACAAAAACATTCAGTACTTC. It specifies CASSTGVDYKNIQYF.

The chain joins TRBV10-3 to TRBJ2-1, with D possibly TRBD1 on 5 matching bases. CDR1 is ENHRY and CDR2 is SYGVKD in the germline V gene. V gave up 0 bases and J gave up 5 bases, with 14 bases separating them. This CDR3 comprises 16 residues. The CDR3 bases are TGTGCCATCAGTGAGTCATACCGTGGCAGGGACAATGAGCAGTTCTTC. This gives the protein CAISESYRGRDNEQFF.

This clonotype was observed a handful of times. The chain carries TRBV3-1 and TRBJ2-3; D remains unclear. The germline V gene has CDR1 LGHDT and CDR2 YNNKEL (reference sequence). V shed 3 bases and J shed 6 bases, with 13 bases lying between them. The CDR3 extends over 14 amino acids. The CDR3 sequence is CASSQGSKTDTQYF. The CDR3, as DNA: TGTGCCAGCAGCCAGGGTTCCAAAACTGATACGCAGTATTTT.

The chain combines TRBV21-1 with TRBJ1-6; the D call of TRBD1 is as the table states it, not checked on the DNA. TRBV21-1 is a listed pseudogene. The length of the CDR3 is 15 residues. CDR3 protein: CASSNQTGEDSPLHF. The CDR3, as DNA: TGTGCCAGCAGCAACCAGACAGGGGAAGATTCACCCCTCCACTTT.

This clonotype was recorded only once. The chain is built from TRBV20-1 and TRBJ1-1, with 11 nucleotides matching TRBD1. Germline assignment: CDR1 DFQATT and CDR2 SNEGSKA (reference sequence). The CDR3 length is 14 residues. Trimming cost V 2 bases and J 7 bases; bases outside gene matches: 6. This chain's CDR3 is CSARYGQGAGEAFF. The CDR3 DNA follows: TGCAGTGCTAGATACGGACAGGGGGCTGGTGAAGCTTTCTTT.

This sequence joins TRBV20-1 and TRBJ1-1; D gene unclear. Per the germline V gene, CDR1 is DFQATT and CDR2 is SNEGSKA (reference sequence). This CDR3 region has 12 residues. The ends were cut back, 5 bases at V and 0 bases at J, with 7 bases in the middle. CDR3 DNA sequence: TGCAGTGCTCCCCGGTTGAACACTGAAGCTTTCTTT. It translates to CSAPRLNTEAFF.

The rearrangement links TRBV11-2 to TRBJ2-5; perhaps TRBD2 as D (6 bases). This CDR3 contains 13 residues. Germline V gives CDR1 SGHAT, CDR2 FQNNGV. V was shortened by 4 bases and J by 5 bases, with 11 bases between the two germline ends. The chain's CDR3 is CASSSRDLETQYF. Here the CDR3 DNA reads TGTGCCAGCAGCTCGCGGGACTTGGAGACCCAGTACTTC.

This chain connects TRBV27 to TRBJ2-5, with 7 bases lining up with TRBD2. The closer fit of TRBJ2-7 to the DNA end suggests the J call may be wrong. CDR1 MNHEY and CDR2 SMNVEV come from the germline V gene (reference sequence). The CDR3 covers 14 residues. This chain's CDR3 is CASSSREPAYEQYF. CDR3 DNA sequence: TGTGCCAGCAGTTCGCGGGAGCCAGCCTACGAGCAGTACTTC.

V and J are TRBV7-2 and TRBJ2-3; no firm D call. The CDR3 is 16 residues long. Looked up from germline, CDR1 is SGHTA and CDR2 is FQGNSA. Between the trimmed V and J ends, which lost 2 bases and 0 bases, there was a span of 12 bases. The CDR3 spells CASSLLADASTDTQYF. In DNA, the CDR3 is TGTGCCAGCAGCTTATTGGCGGATGCTAGCACAGATACGCAGTATTTT. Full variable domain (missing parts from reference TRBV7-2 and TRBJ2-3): GAGVSQSPSNKVTEKGKDVELRCDPISGHTALYWYRQSLGQGLEFLIYFQGNSAPDKSGLPSDRFSAERTGGSVSTLTIQRTQQEDSAVYLCASSLLADASTDTQYFGPGTRLTVL.

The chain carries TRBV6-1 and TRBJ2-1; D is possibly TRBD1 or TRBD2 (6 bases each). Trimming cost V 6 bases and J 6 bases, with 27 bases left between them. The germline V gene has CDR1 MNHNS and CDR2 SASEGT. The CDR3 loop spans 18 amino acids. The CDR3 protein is CASSSPSYRGRWVNEQFF. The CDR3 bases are TGTGCCAGCAGCTCACCTTCCTATCGGGGGCGCTGGGTCAATGAGCAGTTCTTC.

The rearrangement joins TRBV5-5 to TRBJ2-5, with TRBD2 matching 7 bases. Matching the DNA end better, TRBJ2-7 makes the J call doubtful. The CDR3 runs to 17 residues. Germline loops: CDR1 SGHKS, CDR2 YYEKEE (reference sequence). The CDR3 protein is CASSLDLRGVRAYEQYF. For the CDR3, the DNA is TGTGCCAGCAGCTTGGACCTCCGGGGGGTCAGGGCCTACGAGCAGTACTTC.

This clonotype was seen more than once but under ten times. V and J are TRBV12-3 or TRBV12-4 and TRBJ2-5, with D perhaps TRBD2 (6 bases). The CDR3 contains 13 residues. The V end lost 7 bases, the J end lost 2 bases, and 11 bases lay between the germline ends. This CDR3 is CASTPAGQETQYF. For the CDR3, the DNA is TGTGCCAGCACCCCCGCGGGACAAGAGACCCAGTACTTC.

DNA of the CDR3: TGCAGTGCCCCGACACACACAGATACGCAGTATTTT. It translates to CSAPTHTDTQYF. The gene calls are TRBV20-1 and TRBJ2-3; no definite D call. Germline-derived CDR1 and CDR2 are DFQATT and SNEGSKA (reference sequence). This CDR3 contains 12 residues. Deletions cut 6 bases from V and 2 bases from J, with 9 bases between.

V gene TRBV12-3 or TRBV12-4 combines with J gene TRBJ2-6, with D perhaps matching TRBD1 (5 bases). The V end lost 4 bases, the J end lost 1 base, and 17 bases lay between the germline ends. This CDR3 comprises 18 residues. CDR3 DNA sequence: TGTGCCAGCAGTTCAGGGTGGCAGGGCGGTTCTGGGGCCAACGTCCTGACTTTC. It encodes CASSSGWQGGSGANVLTF.

Written as DNA, the CDR3 is TGTGCCAGCAGCTTAAAAGAACAGGGGGACACTGAAGCTTTCTTT. The encoded protein is CASSLKEQGDTEAFF. The chain couples TRBV7-9 to TRBJ1-1; 8 bases are a match to TRBD1. The CDR3 is 15 residues long. Germline-derived CDR1 and CDR2 are SEHNR and FQNEAQ (reference sequence). V was clipped by 2 bases and J by 3 bases; unmatched bases: 5.

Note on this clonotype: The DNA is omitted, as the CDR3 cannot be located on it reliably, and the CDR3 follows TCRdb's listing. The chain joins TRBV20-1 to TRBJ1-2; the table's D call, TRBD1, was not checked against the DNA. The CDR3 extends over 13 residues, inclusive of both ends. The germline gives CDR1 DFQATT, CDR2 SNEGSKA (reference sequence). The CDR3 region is CSASMTGNYGCTF.

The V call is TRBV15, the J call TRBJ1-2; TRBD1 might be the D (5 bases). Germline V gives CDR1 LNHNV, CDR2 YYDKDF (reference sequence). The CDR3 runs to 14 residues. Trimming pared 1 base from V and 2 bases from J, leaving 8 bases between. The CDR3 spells CATSRGWGNYGYTF. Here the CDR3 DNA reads TGTGCCACCAGCAGAGGGTGGGGCAACTATGGCTACACCTTC.

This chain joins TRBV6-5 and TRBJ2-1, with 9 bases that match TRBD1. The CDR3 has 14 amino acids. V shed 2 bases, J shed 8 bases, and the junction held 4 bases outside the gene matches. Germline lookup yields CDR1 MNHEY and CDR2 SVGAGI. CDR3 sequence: CASSYGQGLDEQFF. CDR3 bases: TGTGCCAGCAGTTACGGACAGGGGCTCGATGAGCAGTTCTTC.

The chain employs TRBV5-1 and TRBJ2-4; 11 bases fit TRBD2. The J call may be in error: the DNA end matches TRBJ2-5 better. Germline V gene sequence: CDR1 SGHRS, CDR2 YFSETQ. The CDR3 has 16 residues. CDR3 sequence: CASSHRLAGIQETQYF. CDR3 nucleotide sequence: TGCGCCAGCAGCCATAGACTAGCGGGGATTCAAGAGACCCAGTACTTC.